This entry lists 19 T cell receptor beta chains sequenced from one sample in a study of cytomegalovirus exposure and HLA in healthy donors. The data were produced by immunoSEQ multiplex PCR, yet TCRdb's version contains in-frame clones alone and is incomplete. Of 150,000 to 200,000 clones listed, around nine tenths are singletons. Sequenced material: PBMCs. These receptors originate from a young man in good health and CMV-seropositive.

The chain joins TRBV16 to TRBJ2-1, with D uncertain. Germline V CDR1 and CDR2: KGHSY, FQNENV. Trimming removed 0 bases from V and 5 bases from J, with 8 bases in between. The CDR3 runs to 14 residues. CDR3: CASSQSGSNNEQFF. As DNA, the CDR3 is TGTGCCAGCAGCCAATCAGGCAGCAACAATGAGCAGTTCTTC.

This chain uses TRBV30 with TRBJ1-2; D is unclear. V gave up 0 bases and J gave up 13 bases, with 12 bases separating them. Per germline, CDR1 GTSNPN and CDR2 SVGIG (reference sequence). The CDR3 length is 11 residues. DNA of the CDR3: TGTGCCTGGAGTGTGGCGGGCGGTCCCACCTTC. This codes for CAWSVAGGPTF.

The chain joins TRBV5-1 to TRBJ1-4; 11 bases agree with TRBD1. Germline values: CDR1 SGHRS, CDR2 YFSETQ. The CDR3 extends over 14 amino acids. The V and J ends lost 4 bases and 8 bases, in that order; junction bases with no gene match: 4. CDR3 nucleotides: TGCGCCAGCAGCCCCGGGACAGGGGGGGAAAAACTGTTTTTT. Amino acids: CASSPGTGGEKLFF.

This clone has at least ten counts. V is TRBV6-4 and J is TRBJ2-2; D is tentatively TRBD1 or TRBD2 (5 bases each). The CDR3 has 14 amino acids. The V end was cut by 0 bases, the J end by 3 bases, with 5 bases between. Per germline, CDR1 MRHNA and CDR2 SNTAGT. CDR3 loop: CASSDSGDTGELFF. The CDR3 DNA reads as TGTGCCAGCAGTGACTCGGGGGACACCGGGGAGCTGTTTTTT.

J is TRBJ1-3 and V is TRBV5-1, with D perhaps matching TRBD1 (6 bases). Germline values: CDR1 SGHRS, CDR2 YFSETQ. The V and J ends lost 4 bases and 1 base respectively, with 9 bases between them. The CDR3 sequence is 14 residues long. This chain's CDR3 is CASSPQGSGNTIYF. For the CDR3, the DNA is TGCGCCAGCAGCCCCCAGGGGTCTGGAAACACCATATATTTT.

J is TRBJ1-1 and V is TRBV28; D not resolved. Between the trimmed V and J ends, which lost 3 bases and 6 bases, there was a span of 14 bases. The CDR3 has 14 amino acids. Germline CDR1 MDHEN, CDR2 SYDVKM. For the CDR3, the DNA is TGTGCCAGCAGTTTGGAGGCCGTTAGGGCTGAAGCTTTCTTT. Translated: CASSLEAVRAEAFF. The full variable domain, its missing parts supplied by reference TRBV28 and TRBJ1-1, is DVKVTQSSRYLVKRTGEKVFLECVQDMDHENMFWYRQDPGLGLRLIYFSYDVKMKEKGDIPEGYSVSREKKERFSLILESASTNQTSMYLCASSLEAVRAEAFFGQGTRLTVV.

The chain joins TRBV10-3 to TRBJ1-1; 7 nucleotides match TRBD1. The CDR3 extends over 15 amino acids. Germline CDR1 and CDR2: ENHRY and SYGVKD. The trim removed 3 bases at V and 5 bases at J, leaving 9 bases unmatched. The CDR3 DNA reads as TGTGCCATCAGTGACTATCCGACAGGGAAGACTGAAGCTTTCTTT. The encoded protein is CAISDYPTGKTEAFF.

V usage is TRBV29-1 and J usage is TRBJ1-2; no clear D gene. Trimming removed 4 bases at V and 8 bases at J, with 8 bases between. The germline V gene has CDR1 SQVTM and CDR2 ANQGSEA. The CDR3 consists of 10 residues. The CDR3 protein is CSVGRSGYTF. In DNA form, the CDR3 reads TGCAGCGTTGGCCGGTCCGGCTACACCTTC.

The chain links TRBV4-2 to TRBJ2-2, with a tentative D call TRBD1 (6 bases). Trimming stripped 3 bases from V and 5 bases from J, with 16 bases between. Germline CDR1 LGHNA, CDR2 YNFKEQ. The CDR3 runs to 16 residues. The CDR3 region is CASSHPHDRTTGELFF. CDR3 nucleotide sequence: TGTGCCAGCAGCCACCCCCACGACAGGACAACCGGGGAGCTGTTTTTT.

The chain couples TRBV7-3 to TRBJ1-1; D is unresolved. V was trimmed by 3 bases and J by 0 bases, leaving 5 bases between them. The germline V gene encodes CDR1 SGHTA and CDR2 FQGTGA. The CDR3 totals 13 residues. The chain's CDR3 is CASSFGMNTEAFF. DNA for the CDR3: TGTGCCAGCAGCTTTGGTATGAACACTGAAGCTTTCTTT.

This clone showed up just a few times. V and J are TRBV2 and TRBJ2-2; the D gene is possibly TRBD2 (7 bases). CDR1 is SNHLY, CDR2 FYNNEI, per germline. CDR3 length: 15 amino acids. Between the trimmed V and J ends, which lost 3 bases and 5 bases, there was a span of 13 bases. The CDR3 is CASSEVRGPTGELFF. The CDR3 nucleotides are TGTGCCAGCAGTGAGGTGCGGGGGCCAACCGGGGAGCTGTTTTTT.

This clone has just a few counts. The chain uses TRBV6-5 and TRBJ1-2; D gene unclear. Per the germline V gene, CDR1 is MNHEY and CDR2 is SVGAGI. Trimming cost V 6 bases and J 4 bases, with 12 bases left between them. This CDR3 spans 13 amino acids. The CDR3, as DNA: TGTGCCAGCAGCTGGTCTCGGACCTATGGCTACACCTTC. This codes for CASSWSRTYGYTF.

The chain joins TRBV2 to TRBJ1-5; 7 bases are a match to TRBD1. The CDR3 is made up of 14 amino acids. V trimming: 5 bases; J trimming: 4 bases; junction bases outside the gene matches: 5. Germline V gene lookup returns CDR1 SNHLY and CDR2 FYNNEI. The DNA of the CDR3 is TGTGCCAGCAGTACGGGACAGAGGAATCAGCCCCAGCATTTT. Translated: CASSTGQRNQPQHF.

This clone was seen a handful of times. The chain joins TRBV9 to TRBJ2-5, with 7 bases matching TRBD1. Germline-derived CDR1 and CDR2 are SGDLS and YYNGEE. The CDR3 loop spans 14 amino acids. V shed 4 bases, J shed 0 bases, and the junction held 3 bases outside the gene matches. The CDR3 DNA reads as TGTGCCAGCAGCCCGGGACAGCACCAAGAGACCCAGTACTTC. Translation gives CASSPGQHQETQYF.

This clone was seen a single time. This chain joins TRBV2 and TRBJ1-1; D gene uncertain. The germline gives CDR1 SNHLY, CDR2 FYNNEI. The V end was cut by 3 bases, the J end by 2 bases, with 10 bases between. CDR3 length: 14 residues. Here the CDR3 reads CASSDTRFNTEAFF. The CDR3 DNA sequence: TGTGCCAGCAGTGATACCCGATTCAACACTGAAGCTTTCTTT.

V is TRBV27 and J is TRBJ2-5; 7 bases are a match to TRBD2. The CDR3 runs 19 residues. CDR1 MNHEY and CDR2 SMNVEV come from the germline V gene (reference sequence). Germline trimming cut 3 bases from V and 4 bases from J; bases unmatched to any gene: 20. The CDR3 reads CASSFIQGGGVINLETQYF. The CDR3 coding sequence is TGTGCCAGCAGTTTTATCCAAGGCGGGGGAGTGATCAATTTAGAGACCCAGTACTTC.

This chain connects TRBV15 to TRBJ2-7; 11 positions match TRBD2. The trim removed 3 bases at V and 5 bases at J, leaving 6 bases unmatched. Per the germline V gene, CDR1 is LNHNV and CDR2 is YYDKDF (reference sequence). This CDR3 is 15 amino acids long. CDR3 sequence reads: CATSSGLAGLNEQYF. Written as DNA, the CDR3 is TGTGCCACCAGCAGCGGACTAGCGGGCCTGAACGAGCAGTACTTC.

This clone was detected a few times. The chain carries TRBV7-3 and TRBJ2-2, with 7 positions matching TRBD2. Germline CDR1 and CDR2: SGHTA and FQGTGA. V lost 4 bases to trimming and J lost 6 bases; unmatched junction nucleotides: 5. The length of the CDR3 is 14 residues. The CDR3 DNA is TGTGCCAGCAGCTCCGGACTAGTCGCCGGGGAGCTGTTTTTT. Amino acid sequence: CASSSGLVAGELFF.

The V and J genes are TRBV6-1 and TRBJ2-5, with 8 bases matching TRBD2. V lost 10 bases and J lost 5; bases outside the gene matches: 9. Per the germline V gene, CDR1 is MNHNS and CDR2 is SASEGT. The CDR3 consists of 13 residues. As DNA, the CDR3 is TGTGCCATCCGGGGGGGCCCGGGCGAGACCCAGTACTTC. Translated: CAIRGGPGETQYF.